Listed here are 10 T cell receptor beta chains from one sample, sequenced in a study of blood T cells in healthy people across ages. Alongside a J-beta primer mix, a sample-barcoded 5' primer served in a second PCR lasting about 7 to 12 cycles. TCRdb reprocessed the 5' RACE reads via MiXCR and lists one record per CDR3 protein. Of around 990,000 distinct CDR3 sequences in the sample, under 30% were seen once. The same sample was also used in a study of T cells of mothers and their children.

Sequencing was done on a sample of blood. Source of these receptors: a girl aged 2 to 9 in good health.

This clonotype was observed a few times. The CDR3 region is CASSYGDFYEQYF. The DNA of the CDR3 is TGTGCCAGCAGTTACGGGGACTTCTACGAGCAGTACTTC. The rearrangement uses TRBV6-2 or TRBV6-3 and TRBJ2-5; TRBD2 might be the D (6 bases). The DNA end favors TRBJ2-7, so the J call may be wrong. Germline CDR1 MNHEY, CDR2 SVGEGT. The CDR3 loop spans 13 amino acids.

The CDR3 region has the DNA TGTGCCACCACTTATGGGGGAGACTATGGCTACACCTTC. Protein sequence: CATTYGGDYGYTF. This rearrangement joins TRBV7-9 to TRBJ1-2; possible D gene TRBD1, 5 bases. Germline V gene lookup returns CDR1 SEHNR and CDR2 FQNEAQ (reference sequence). Trimming shortened V by 10 bases and J by 3 bases, and 15 bases separated the two germline ends. The CDR3 consists of 13 residues. The full variable domain, its missing parts supplied by reference TRBV7-9 and TRBJ1-2, is DTGVSQNPRHKITKRGQNVTFRCDPISEHNRLYWYRQTLGQGPEFLTYFQNEAQLEKSRLLSDRFSAERPKGSFSTLEIQRTEQGDSAMYLCATTYGGDYGYTFGSGTRLTVV.

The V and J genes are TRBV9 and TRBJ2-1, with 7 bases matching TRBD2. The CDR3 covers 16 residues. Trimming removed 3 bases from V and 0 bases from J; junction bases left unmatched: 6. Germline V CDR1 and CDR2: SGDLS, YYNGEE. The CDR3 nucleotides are TGTGCCAGCAGCGATCCTAGCGGAGTCTCCTACAATGAGCAGTTCTTC. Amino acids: CASSDPSGVSYNEQFF.

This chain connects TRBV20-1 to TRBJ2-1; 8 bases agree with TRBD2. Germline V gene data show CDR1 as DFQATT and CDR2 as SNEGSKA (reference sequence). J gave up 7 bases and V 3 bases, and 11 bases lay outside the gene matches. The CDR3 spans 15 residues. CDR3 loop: CSARAGTRVGNEQFF. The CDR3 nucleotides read TGCAGTGCTAGGGCCGGGACTAGGGTGGGGAATGAGCAGTTCTTC.

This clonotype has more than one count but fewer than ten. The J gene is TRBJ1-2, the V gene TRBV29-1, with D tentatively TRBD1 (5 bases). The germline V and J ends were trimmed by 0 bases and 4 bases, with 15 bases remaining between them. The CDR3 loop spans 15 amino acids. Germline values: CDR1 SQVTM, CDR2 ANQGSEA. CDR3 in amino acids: CSVEEYGALGYGYTF. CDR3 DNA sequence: TGCAGCGTTGAAGAATATGGGGCCCTTGGCTATGGCTACACCTTC.

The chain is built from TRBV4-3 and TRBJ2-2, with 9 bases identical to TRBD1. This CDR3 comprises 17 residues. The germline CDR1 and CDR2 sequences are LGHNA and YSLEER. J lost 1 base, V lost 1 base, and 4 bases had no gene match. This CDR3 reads CASSQGTGDLNTGELFF. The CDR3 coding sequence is TGCGCCAGCAGCCAAGGGACAGGGGATTTGAACACCGGGGAGCTGTTTTTT.

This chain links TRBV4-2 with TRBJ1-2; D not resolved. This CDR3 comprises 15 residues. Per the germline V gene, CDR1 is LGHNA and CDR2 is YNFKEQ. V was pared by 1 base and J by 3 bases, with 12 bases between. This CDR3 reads CASSQGSGLYYGYTF. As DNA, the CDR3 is TGTGCCAGCAGCCAAGGATCCGGGCTATACTATGGCTACACCTTC.

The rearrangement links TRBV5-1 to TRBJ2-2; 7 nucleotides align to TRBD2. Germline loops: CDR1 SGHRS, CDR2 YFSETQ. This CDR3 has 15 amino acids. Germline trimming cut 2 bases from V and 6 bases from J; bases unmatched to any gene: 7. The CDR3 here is CASSLTGGAAGELFF. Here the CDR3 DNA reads TGCGCCAGCAGCTTAACGGGAGGCGCGGCCGGGGAGCTGTTTTTT.

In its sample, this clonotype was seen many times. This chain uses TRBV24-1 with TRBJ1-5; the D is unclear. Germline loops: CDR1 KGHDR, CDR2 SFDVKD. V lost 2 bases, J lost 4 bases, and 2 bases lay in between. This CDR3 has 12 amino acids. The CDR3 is CATSDYNQPQHF. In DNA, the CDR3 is TGTGCCACCAGTGATTATAATCAGCCCCAGCATTTT.

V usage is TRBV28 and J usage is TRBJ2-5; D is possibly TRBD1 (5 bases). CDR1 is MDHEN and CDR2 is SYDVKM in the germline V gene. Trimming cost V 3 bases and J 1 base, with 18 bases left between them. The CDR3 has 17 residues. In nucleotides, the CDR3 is TGTGCCAGCAGTTTTGAGGCAGGGCGTTACTCCCAAGAGACCCAGTACTTC. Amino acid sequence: CASSFEAGRYSQETQYF.